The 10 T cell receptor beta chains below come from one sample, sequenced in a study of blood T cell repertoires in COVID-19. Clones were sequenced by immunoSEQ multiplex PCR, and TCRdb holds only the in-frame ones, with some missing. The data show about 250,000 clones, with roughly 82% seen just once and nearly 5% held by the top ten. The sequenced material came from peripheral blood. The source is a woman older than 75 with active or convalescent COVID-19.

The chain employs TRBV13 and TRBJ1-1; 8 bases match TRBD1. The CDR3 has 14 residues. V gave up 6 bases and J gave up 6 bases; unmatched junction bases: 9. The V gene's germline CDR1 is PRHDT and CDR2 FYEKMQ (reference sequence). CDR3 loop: CASRRRDRTPEAFF. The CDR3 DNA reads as TGTGCCAGCAGGAGAAGGGACAGGACCCCTGAAGCTTTCTTT.

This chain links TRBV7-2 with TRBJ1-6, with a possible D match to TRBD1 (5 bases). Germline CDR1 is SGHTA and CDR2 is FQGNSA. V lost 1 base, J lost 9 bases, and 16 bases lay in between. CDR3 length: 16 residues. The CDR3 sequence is CASSLEGRGRGSPLHF. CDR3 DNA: TGTGCCAGCAGCTTAGAGGGGAGAGGGAGGGGTTCACCCCTCCACTTT.

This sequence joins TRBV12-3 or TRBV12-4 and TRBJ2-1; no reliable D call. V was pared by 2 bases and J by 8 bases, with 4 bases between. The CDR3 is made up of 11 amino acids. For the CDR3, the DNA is TGTGCCAGCAGTTTAATCGATGAGCAGTTCTTC. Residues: CASSLIDEQFF.

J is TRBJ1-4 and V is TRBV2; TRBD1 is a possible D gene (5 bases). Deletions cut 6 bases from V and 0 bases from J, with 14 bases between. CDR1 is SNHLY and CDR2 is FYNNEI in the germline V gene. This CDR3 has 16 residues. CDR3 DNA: TGTGCCAGCAGCGTTTTTGACAGTGCAACTAATGAAAAACTGTTTTTT. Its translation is CASSVFDSATNEKLFF.

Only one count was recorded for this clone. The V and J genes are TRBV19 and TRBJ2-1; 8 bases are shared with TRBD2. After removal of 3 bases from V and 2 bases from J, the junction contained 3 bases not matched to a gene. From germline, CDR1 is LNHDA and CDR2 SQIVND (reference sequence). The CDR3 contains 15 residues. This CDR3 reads CASSIREGPYNEQFF. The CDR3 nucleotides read TGTGCCAGTAGTATCCGGGAGGGCCCCTACAATGAGCAGTTCTTC.

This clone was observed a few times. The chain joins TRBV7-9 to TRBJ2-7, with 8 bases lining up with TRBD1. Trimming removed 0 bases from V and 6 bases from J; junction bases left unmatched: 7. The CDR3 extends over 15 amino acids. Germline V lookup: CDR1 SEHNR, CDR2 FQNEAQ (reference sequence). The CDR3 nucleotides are TGTGCCAGCAGCTTAGCGCTCGGACAGGGTGGCGAGCAGTACTTC. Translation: CASSLALGQGGEQYF. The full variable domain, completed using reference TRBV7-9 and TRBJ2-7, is DTGVSQNPRHKITKRGQNVTFRCDPISEHNRLYWYRQTLGQGPEFLTYFQNEAQLEKSRLLSDRFSAERPKGSFSTLEIQRTEQGDSAMYLCASSLALGQGGEQYFGPGTRLTVT.

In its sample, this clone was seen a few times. The CDR3 protein is CASRGGTSIETQYF. CDR3 nucleotides: TGTGCCAGCCGCGGCGGGACTAGTATAGAGACCCAGTACTTC. This chain connects TRBV6-5 to TRBJ2-5, with 8 bases lining up with TRBD2. Germline CDR1 reads MNHEY; CDR2 reads SVGAGI. The CDR3 runs to 14 residues. The ends lost 8 bases at V and 4 bases at J; junction bases unmatched: 9.

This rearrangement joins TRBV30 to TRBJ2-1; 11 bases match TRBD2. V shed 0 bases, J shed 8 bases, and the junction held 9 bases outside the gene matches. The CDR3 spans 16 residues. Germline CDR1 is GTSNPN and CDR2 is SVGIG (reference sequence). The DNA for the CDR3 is TGTGCCTGGAGTGTTTTAAGTAGCGGGGGGGGCGATGAGCAGTTCTTC. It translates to CAWSVLSSGGGDEQFF.

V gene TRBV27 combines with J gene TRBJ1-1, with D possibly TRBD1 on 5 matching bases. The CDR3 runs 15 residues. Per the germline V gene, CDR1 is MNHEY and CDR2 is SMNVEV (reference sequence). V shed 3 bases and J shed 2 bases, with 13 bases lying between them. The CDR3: CASSFAGRFNTEAFF. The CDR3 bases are TGTGCCAGCAGTTTCGCGGGACGCTTTAACACTGAAGCTTTCTTT.

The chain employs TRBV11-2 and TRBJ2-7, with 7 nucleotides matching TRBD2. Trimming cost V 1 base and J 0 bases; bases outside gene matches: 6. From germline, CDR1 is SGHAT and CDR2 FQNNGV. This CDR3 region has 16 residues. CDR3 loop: CASSLGPGGPSYEQYF. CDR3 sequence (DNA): TGTGCCAGCAGCTTAGGTCCGGGGGGTCCCTCCTACGAGCAGTACTTC.